This T cell receptor (beta chain) emerged from a study of CD8+ T cells in alopecia areata. This CDR3 spans 15 amino acids. The germline V gene encodes CDR1 SGHRS and CDR2 YFSETQ. Of note for this clone: Its antigen is undetermined. A junction end diverges from the germline sequence, so it may reflect a read error.

cDNA reverse transcribed from extracted RNA served as the sequencing template. Assay: immunoSEQ multiplex PCR; the TCRdb copy retains only in-frame clones and omits some. The sample lists 110,000 to 150,000 clones, about four fifths occurring once. Study-level findings and limits: Relative to mice, TCR sharing across patients was less clear, a difference possibly HLA-related.

Indicated treatment: oral pan-JAK inhibitor, 5-10 mg twice daily. This rearrangement joins TRBV5-1 to TRBJ1-4; D may be TRBD1 (6 bases). Sequencing used CD8+ T cells sorted from blood, obtained at week 4, from a patient treated with tofacitinib. The clonotype comes from a human donor with alopecia areata. CDR3 sequence: CASSPGAGANEKLSF. The CDR3 nucleotides are TGCGCCAGCAGCCCCGGAGCGGGGGCTAATGAAAAACTGTCTTTT.